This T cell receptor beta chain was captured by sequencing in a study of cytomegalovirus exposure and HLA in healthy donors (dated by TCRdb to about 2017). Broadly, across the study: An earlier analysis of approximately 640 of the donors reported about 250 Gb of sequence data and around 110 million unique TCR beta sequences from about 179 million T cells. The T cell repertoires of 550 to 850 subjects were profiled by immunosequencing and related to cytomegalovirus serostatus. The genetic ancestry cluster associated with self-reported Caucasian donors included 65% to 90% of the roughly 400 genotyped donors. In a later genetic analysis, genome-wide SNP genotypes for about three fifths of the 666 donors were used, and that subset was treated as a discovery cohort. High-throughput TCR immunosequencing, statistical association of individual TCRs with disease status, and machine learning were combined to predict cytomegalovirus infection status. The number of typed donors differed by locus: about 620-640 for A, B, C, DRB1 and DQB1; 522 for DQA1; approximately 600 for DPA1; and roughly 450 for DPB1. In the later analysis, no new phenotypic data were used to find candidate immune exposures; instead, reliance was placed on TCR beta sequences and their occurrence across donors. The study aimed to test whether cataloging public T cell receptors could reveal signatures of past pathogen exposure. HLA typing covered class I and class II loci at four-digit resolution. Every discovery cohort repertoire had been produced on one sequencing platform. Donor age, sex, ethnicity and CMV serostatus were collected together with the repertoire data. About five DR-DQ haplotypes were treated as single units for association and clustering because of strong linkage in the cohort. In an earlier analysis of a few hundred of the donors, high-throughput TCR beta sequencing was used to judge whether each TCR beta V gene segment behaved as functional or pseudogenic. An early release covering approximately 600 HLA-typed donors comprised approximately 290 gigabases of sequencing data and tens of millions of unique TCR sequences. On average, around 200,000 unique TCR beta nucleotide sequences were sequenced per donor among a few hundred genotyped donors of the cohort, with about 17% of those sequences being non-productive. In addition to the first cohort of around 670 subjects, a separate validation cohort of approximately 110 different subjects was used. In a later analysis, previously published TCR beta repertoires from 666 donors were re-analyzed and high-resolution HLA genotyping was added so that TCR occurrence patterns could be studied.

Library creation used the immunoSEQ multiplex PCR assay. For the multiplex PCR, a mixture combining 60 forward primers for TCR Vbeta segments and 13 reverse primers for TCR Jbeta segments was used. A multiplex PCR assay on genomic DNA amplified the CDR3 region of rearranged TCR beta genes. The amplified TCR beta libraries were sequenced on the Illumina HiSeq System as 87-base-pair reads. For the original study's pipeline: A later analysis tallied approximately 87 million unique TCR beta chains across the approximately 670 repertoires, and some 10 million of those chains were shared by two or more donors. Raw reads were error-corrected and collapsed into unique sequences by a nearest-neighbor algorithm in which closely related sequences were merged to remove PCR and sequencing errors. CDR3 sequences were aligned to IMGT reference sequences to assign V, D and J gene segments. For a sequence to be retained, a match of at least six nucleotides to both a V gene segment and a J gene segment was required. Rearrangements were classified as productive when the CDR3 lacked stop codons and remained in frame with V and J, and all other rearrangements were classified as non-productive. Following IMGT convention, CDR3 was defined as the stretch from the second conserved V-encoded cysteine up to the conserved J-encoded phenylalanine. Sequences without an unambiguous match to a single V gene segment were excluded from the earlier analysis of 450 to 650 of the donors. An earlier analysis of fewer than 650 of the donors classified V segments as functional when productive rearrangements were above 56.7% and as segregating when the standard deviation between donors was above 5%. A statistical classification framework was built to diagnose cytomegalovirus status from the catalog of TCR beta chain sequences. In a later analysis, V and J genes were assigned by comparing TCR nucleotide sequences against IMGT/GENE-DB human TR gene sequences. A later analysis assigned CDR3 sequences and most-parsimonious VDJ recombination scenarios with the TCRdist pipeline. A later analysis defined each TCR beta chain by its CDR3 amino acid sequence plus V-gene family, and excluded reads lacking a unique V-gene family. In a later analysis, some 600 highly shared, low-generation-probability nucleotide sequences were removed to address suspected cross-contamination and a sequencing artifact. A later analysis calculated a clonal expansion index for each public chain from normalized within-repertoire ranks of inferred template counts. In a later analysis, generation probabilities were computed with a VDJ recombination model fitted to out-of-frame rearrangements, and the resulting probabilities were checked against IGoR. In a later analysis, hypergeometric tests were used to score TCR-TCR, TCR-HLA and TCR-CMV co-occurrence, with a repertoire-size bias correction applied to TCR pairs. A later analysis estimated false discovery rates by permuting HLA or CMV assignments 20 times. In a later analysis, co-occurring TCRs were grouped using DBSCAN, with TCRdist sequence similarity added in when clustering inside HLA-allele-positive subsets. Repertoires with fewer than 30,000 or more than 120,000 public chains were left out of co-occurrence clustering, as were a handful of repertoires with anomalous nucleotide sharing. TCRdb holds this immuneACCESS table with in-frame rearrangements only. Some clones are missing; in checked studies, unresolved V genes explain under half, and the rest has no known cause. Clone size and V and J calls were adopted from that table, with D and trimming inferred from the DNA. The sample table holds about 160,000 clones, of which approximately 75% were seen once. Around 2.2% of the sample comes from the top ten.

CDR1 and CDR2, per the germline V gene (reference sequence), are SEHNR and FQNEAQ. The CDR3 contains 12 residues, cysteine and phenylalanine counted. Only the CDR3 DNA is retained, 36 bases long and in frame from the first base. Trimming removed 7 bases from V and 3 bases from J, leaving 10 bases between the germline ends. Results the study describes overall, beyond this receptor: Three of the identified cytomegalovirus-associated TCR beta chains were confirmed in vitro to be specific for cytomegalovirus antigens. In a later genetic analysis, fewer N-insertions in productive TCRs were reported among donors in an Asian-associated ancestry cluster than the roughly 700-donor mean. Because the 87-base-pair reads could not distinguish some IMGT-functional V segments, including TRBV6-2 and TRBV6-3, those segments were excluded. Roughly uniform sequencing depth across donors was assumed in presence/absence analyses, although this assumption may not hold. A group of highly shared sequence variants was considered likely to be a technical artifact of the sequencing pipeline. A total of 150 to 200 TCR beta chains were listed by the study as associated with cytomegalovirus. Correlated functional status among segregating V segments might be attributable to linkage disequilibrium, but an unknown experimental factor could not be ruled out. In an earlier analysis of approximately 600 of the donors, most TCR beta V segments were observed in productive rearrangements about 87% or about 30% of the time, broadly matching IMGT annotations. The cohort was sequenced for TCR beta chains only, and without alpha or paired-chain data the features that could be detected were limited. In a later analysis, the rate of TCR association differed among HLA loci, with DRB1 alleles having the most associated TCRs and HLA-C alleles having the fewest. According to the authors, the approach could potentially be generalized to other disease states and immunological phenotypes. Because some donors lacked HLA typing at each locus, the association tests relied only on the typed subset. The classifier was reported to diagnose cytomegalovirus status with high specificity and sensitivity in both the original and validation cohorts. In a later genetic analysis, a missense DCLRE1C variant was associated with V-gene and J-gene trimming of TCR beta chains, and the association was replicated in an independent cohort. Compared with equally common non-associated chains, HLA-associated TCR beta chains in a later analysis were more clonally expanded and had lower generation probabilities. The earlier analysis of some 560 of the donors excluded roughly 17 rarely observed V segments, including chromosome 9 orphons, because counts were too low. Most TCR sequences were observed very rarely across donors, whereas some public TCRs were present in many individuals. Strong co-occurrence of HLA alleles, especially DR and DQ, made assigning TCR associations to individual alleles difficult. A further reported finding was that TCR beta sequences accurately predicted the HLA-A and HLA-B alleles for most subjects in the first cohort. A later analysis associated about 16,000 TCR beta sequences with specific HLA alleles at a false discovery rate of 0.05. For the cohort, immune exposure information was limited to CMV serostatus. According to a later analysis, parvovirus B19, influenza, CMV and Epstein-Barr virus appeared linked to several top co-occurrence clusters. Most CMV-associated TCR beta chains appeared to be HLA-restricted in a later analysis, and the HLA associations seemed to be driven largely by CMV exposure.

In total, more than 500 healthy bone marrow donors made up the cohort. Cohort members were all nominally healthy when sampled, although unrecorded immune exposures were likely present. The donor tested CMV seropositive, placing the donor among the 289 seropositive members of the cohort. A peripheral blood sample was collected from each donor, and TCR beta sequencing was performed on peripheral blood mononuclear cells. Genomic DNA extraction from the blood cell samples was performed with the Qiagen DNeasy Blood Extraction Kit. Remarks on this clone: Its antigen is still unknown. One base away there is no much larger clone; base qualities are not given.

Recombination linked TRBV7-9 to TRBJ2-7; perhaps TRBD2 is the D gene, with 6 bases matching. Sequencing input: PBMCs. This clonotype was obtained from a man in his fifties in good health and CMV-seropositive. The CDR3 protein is CASNPGGYEQYF. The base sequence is TGTGCCAGCAACCCCGGGGGCTACGAGCAGTACTTC. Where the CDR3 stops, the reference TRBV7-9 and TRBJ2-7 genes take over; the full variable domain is DTGVSQNPRHKITKRGQNVTFRCDPISEHNRLYWYRQTLGQGPEFLTYFQNEAQLEKSRLLSDRFSAERPKGSFSTLEIQRTEQGDSAMYLCASNPGGYEQYFGPGTRLTVT.